This is a list of T cell receptor beta chains from one sample in a study of T-cell memory formation after mild COVID-19. MiXCR was run by TCRdb on the 5' RACE reads, yielding one entry per CDR3 protein. The sample has fewer than 700,000 distinct CDR3 sequences, about a fifth seen once; the top ten hold around 8.4%. Sequenced: PBMCs or a T cell subset sorted from them (not recorded which). The receptor set was obtained from an adult woman who had mild COVID-19 (a few samples of this study predate the infection). Cell type and time point are not known. CDR3s include the opening cysteine and the closing phenylalanine or tryptophan. The D gene is left open where the match is weak. Not all rows give a size; the values are once, few, many and, for expanded clones, a class.

v_gene	j_gene	d_gene	abundance	CDR3nt	CDR3aa
TRBV15	TRBJ2-3	TRBD2	-	TGTGCCACCAGCAGTTTCCTAGCGGGCACAGATACGCAGTATTTT	CATSSFLAGTDTQYF
TRBV12-3/TRBV12-4	TRBJ2-3	TRBD1	-	TGTGCCAGCAGTACAGGGGGGACGAACACAGATACGCAGTATTTT	CASSTGGTNTDTQYF
TRBV7-2	TRBJ2-7	-	few	TGTGCCAGCAGCTTAGCGCGGACAAACTACGAGCAGTACTTC	CASSLARTNYEQYF
TRBV5-1	TRBJ2-1	-	few	TGCGCCAGCAGCGGGCCGCGGCTGGACAAAACGAACAATGAGCAGTTCTTC	CASSGPRLDKTNNEQFF
TRBV2	TRBJ2-2	TRBD2	-	TGTGCCAGCGTTCAGCGGGGGGCCAGTTTGGGGGAGCTGTTTTTT	CASVQRGASLGELFF
TRBV20-1	TRBJ1-2	-	few	TGCAGTGCCCCGAATTCAGACAGAAACTATGGCTACACCTTC	CSAPNSDRNYGYTF
TRBV7-2	TRBJ1-3	TRBD1	-	TGTGCCAGCAGCTTAGGAAGGGGGCGAGGGGTCACCATATATTTT	CASSLGRGRGVTIYF
TRBV29-1	TRBJ2-5	-	-	TGCAGCGTTGAGGGGGCAGGGACCCAGTACTTC	CSVEGAGTQYF
TRBV11-2	TRBJ1-1	-	few	TGTGCCAGCACCTCCCCCAGGGAGAACACTGAAGCTTTCTTT	CASTSPRENTEAFF
TRBV29-1	TRBJ2-7	TRBD1	few	TGCAGCGTTGAAGGCGGGACAGGGTTATACGAGCAGTACTTC	CSVEGGTGLYEQYF
TRBV12-3/TRBV12-4	TRBJ2-7	-	-	TGTGCCAGCAGTTTAGGGGTGATCGGTTACGAGCAGTACTTC	CASSLGVIGYEQYF
TRBV3-1	TRBJ2-5	-	-	TGTGCCAGCAGCATACCTGGGGGGACCCAGTACTTC	CASSIPGGTQYF
TRBV11-2	TRBJ2-2	-	-	TGTGCCAGCAGCTCCCTCAGGGGAGGCACCGGGGAGCTGTTTTTT	CASSSLRGGTGELFF
TRBV12-3/TRBV12-4	TRBJ1-2	-	few	TGTGCCAGCAGTTTAAGGGTCGGTGGCTACACCTTC	CASSLRVGGYTF
TRBV29-1	TRBJ2-7	TRBD1	-	TGCAGCGTTGGACAGGGGGGATCCTACGAGCAGTACTTC	CSVGQGGSYEQYF
TRBV7-6	TRBJ2-1	-	many	TGTGCCAGCAGCTTTCGGCTTAACTCCTACAATGAGCAGTTCTTC	CASSFRLNSYNEQFF
TRBV19	TRBJ2-3	TRBD2	-	TGTGCCAGTCCTGTCAGACGTGGACTAGTTCCAGATACGCAGTATTTT	CASPVRRGLVPDTQYF
TRBV18	TRBJ1-1	-	-	TGTGCCAGCTCACCTCGACAGGTCGGGATCACTGAAGCTTTCTTT	CASSPRQVGITEAFF
TRBV5-6	TRBJ2-5	-	many	TGTGCCAGCAGCTTTCGAGGGGGGGAGACCCAGTACTTC	CASSFRGGETQYF
TRBV20-1	TRBJ2-7	-	-	TGCAGTGCCCTCAGCGGTCCCTCCTACGAGCAGTACTTC	CSALSGPSYEQYF
TRBV7-6	TRBJ2-5	TRBD2	few	TGTGCCAGCAGCTTAATGACGGGCGGGAGTGGGGCAGAGACCCAGTACTTC	CASSLMTGGSGAETQYF
TRBV20-1	TRBJ2-3	-	-	TGCAGTGCTAGACGGCCAGGCGGAAGCACAGATACGCAGTATTTT	CSARRPGGSTDTQYF
TRBV5-5	TRBJ1-1	TRBD1	-	TGTGCCAGCAGCGCCAAGGGGGCGCGAACTGAAGCTTTCTTT	CASSAKGARTEAFF
TRBV7-2	TRBJ2-4	TRBD2	few	TGTGCCAGCAGTAGACTAGCGGGAGGGAGAAACATTCAGTACTTC	CASSRLAGGRNIQYF
TRBV6-2/TRBV6-3	TRBJ2-7	-	-	TGTGCCAGCAGGAAGAGGGCGACGTTTTCCTACGAGCAGTACTTC	CASRKRATFSYEQYF
TRBV27	TRBJ1-2	-	-	TGTGCCAGCAGTTTACGGTACGGACTCTATGGCTACACCTTC	CASSLRYGLYGYTF
TRBV9	TRBJ2-7	TRBD2	-	TGTGCCAGCTCAAGGGCTAGCGGCACCTACGAGCAGTACTTC	CASSRASGTYEQYF
TRBV5-1	TRBJ2-1	-	-	TGCGCCAGTACAGGGAGGTTCAACAATGAGCAGTTCTTC	CASTGRFNNEQFF
TRBV13	TRBJ2-1	-	few	TGTGCCAGCAGCTTAGGGGGCCGCTCCAATGAGCAGTTCTTC	CASSLGGRSNEQFF
TRBV20-1	TRBJ1-2	TRBD1	-	TGCAGTGCTAGACCCAACTGGAGGACAGGGGCCCACTATGGCTACACCTTC	CSARPNWRTGAHYGYTF
TRBV6-5	TRBJ1-6	TRBD1	-	TGTGCCAGCAGTTACGAGGGACAGGGTAGTTCACCCCTCCACTTT	CASSYEGQGSSPLHF
TRBV20-1	TRBJ2-1	-	few	TGCAGTGCTAGAGTCCAGTACAATGAGCAGTTCTTC	CSARVQYNEQFF
TRBV5-5	TRBJ2-2	-	many	TGTGCCAGCATAACGGGACACGTGAACACCGGGGAGCTGTTTTTT	CASITGHVNTGELFF
TRBV5-1	TRBJ2-5	TRBD1	many	TGCGCCAGCAGCCGTTCTTCGACAGGGAAAGAGACCCAGTACTTC	CASSRSSTGKETQYF
TRBV5-5	TRBJ2-7	-	many	TGTGCCAGCAGTCCTGCCTCCGGGTCCTACGAGCAGTACTTC	CASSPASGSYEQYF
TRBV6-5	TRBJ2-2	-	-	TGTGCCAGCACCGAGGGGGGGGGTACCGGGGAGCTGTTTTTT	CASTEGGGTGELFF
TRBV15	TRBJ1-6	-	-	TGTGCCACCAGCAGAGCTTCAGGGATCTATTCACCCCTCCACTTT	CATSRASGIYSPLHF
TRBV29-1	TRBJ2-7	-	-	TGCAGCGTGAAGGTGGACCCTAACCTCGAGCAGTACTTC	CSVKVDPNLEQYF
TRBV12-3/TRBV12-4	TRBJ1-5	TRBD1	few	TGTGCCAGCAGTTTGGGACAGGCTAGCAATCAGCCCCAGCATTTT	CASSLGQASNQPQHF
TRBV7-2	TRBJ2-5	-	few	TGTGCCAGCAGCTTATTATGGCAAGCACAAGGCCAAGAGACCCAGTACTTC	CASSLLWQAQGQETQYF
TRBV21-1	TRBJ2-1	-	-	TGTGCCAGCAGCAAAGGTCGTCCTCATAAACTAGCGGGAGACAACAATGAGCAGTTCTTC	CASSKGRPHKLAGDNNEQFF
TRBV5-6	TRBJ2-1	TRBD2	few	TGTGCCAGCAGCCTACGTAGCGGGGGAGGATACAATGAGCAGTTCTTC	CASSLRSGGGYNEQFF
TRBV6-1	TRBJ1-2	TRBD1	-	TGTGCCAGCAGCCAACTGACAGGGGGCAGTGGCTACACCTTC	CASSQLTGGSGYTF
TRBV11-3	TRBJ1-2	-	many	TGTGCCAGCAGTTATACTTGGGAAGTCTACTTC	CASSYTWEVYF
TRBV25-1	TRBJ1-2	-	once	TGTGCCAGCAGCGCCCCAGTAAACTATGGCTACACCTTC	CASSAPVNYGYTF
TRBV12-3/TRBV12-4	TRBJ2-7	TRBD2	-	TGTGCCAGCAGTTTATTTAGCGGGGCTTCGTACGAGCAGTACTTC	CASSLFSGASYEQYF
TRBV12-3/TRBV12-4	TRBJ2-7	-	many	TGTGCCAGCAGTCAAGTGCCGGGGGCCTACGAGCAGTACTTC	CASSQVPGAYEQYF